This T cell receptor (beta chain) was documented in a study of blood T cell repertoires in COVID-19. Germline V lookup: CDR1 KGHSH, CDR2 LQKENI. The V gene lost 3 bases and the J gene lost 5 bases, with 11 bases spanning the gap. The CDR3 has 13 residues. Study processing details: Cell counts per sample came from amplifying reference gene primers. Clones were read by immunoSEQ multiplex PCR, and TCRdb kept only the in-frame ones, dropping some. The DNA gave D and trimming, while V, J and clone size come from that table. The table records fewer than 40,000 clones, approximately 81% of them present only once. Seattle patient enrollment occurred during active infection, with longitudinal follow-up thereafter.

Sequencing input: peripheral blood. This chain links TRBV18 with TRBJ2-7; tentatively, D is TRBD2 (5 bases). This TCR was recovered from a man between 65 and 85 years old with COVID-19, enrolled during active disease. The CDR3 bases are TGTGCCAGCTCACCGGCCCAGGAGGACGAGCAGTACTTC. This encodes CASSPAQEDEQYF.